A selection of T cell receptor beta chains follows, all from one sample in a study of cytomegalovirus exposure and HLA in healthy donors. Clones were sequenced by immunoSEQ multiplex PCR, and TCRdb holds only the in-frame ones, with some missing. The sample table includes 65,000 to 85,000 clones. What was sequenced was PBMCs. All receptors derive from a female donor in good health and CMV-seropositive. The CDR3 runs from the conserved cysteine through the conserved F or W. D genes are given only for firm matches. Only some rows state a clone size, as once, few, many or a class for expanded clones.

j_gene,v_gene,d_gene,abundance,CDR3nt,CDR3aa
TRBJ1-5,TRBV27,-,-,TGTGCCAGCAGTGCCTTGACAGCAAGCAATCAGCCCCAGCATTTT,CASSALTASNQPQHF
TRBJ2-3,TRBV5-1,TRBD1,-,TGCGCCAGCAGCTTGGGGACAGGGGCTATTGATACGCAGTATTTT,CASSLGTGAIDTQYF
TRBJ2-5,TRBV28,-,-,TGTGCCAGCAGTACCGTGGTAGGAGGAAGGGAGACCCAGTACTTC,CASSTVVGGRETQYF
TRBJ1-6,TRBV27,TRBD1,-,TGTGCCAGCAGTTTACGGACAGGAGGTAATTCACCCCTCCACTTT,CASSLRTGGNSPLHF
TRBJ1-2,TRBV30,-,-,TGTGCCTGGAGTTTCCTAGGAGGAGGCTACACCTTC,CAWSFLGGGYTF
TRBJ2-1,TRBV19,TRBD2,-,TGTGCCAGTAGTATAGTCTCGGGAGGAGGTTATGAGCAGTTCTTC,CASSIVSGGGYEQFF
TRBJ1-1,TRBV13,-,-,TGTGCCAGCAGCACAAGAGGGGGGGCGTTTGAAGCTTTCTTT,CASSTRGGAFEAFF
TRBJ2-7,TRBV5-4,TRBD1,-,TGTGCCAGCAGCTTGATGGGACAGGGCTACGAGCAGTACTTC,CASSLMGQGYEQYF
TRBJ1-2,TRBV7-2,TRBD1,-,TGTGCCAGCAGCCAGCGACAGGGACCTAACTATGGCTACACCTTC,CASSQRQGPNYGYTF
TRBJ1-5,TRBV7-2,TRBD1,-,TGTGCCAGCAGCTTAAGACAGGGGGATCAGCCCCAGCATTTT,CASSLRQGDQPQHF
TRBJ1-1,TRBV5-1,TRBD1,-,TGCGCCAGCAGCACCGGGACAGATTACACTGAAGCTTTCTTT,CASSTGTDYTEAFF
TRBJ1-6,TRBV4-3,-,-,TGCGCCAGCAGCCAAGACGGTAATTCACCCCTCCACTTT,CASSQDGNSPLHF
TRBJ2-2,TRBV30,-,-,TGTGCCTGGAGGAGGGATATTGGGGAGCTGTTTTTT,CAWRRDIGELFF
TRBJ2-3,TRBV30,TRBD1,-,TGTGCCGGGAGTAACGGGGACAGGGATGCAGATACGCAGTATTTT,CAGSNGDRDADTQYF
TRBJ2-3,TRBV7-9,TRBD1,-,TGTGCCAGCAGCTTTGCCCGGGACAGGTATTTT,CASSFARDRYF
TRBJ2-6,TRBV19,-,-,TGTGCCAGTAGTAGACTACAGGGCCCCTCTGGGGCCAACGTCCTGACTTTC,CASSRLQGPSGANVLTF
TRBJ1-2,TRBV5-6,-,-,TGTGCCAGCAGCTTGGACCCAGGGGAGGGCTACACCTTC,CASSLDPGEGYTF
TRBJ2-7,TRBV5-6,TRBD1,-,TGTGCCAGCAGCCCGTCGACAGGGGTGGTTGTATCCTACGAGCAGTACTTC,CASSPSTGVVVSYEQYF
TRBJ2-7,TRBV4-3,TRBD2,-,TGCGCCAGCAGCCAACTGGTGGGAGGGACCTACGAGCAGTACTTC,CASSQLVGGTYEQYF
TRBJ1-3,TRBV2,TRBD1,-,TGTGCCAGCAGCCCTGACAGGGGGACTGGAAACACCATATATTTT,CASSPDRGTGNTIYF
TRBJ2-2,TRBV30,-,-,TGTGCCTGGAGTATCCCCCCAATCGGGGAGCTGTTTTTT,CAWSIPPIGELFF
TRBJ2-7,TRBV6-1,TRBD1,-,TGTGCCAGCAGTCGGACAGGGAGCGCCTACGAGCAGTACTTC,CASSRTGSAYEQYF
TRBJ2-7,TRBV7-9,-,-,TGTGCCAGCAGCTTAGGCGCCCAGGGCTACGAGCAGTACTTC,CASSLGAQGYEQYF
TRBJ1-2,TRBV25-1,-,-,TGTGCCAGCAGTGAGGCAGGGCGGGAGGCCTATGGCTACACCTTC,CASSEAGREAYGYTF
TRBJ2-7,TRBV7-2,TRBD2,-,TGTGCCAGCAGCTTAGGGACTAGCGGAGCCCGGTACGAGCAGTACTTC,CASSLGTSGARYEQYF
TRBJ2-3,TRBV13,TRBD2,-,TGTGCCAGCAGCAAGACTAGCGGCCCTAGCACAGATACGCAGTATTTT,CASSKTSGPSTDTQYF
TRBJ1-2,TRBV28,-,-,TGTGCCAGCAGTCCCTCGCCCGGAGGTGGGAAACCTTCTAACTATGGCTACACCTTC,CASSPSPGGGKPSNYGYTF
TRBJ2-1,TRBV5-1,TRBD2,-,TGCGCCAGCAGGCCCTGGGGGCTAGCGGGAAAGAGCTCCGACAATGAGCAGTTCTTC,CASRPWGLAGKSSDNEQFF
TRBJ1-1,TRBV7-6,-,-,TGTGCCAGCAGCCGTACAGGGAACACTGAAGCTTTCTTT,CASSRTGNTEAFF
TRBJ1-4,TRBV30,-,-,TGTGCCTGGAGTCCGGGGGGGGAGGAAAGCGAAAAACTGTTTTTT,CAWSPGGEESEKLFF
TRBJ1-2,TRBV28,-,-,TGTGCCAGCAGTCTCCCCCCGGGGGGTAACTATGGCTACACCTTC,CASSLPPGGNYGYTF
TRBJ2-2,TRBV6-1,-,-,TGTGCCAGCAGTGAATACTCCTCGAACACCGGGGAGCTGTTTTTT,CASSEYSSNTGELFF
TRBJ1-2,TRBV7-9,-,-,TGTGCCAGCAGCTTAGGACAGGAAGCTAACTATGGCTACACCTTC,CASSLGQEANYGYTF
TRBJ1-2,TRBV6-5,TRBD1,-,TGTGCCAGCAGTCAGGGACAGGGGGCTGATGGCTACACCTTC,CASSQGQGADGYTF
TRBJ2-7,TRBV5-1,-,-,TGCGCCAGCAGCGTGGGAGGGGGCTACGAGCAGTACTTC,CASSVGGGYEQYF
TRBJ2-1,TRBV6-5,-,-,TGTGCCAGCAGTTACGGGCCATACAATGAGCAGTTCTTC,CASSYGPYNEQFF
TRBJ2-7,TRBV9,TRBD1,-,TGTGCCAGCAGCACAAGCCAGACAGGGACCGAGCAGTACTTC,CASSTSQTGTEQYF
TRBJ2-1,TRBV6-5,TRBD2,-,TGTGCCAGCAGTTACTTAAGCGGGAGCTCCGACAATGAGCAGTTCTTC,CASSYLSGSSDNEQFF
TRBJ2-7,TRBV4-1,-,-,TGCGCCAGCAGCCAGGGTCCGGGGATCTACGAGCAGTACTTC,CASSQGPGIYEQYF
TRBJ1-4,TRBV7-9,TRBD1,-,TGTGCCAGCAGCTTCACTCCGGGACAGGGTTCTGAAAAACTGTTTTTT,CASSFTPGQGSEKLFF
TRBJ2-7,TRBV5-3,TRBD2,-,TGTGCCCTACAAAGACTAGCGGGGACCAGATACGAGCAGTACTTC,CALQRLAGTRYEQYF
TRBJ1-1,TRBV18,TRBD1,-,TGTGCCAGCTCACCCTCGGGACAGGTGGGCACTGAAGCTTTCTTT,CASSPSGQVGTEAFF
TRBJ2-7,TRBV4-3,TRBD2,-,TGCGCCAGCAGCCCGAACCGCCAGCGGGGGGATACCTACGAGCAGTACTTC,CASSPNRQRGDTYEQYF
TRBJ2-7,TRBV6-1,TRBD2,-,TGTGCCAGTAGACTAGCGGGACGGTATGAGCAGTACTTC,CASRLAGRYEQYF
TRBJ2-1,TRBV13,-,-,TGTGCCAGCAGCTTACGCTTCGCCGGGAGTATTGAGCAGTTCTTC,CASSLRFAGSIEQFF
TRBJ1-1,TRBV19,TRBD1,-,TGTGCCAGTAGCGACAGGGTGAACACTGAAGCTTTCTTT,CASSDRVNTEAFF
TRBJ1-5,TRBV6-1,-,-,TGTGCCAGCAGTGAAGCGCCGGGTAATCAGCCCCAGCATTTT,CASSEAPGNQPQHF
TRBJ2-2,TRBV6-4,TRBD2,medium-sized,TGTGCCAGCAGTGAGGCTAGCGGGGCCGGGGAGCTGTTTTTT,CASSEASGAGELFF
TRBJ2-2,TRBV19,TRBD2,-,TGTGCCAGTAGTCTCGGACTAGCGGGAGTAGGCACCGGGGAGCTGTTTTTT,CASSLGLAGVGTGELFF
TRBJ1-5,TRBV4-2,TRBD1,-,TGTGCCAGCAGCCAAGGACAGGGCTCCCAGCATTTT,CASSQGQGSQHF
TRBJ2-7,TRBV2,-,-,TGTGCCAGCAGTGAAGTCGGGGGAGCCTACGAGCAGTACTTC,CASSEVGGAYEQYF
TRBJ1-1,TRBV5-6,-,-,TGTGCCAGCAGCCGCGGAGGGGTTAACTTGAACACTGAAGCTTTCTTT,CASSRGGVNLNTEAFF
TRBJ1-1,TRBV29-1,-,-,TGCAGCGTTGGGAAGGGAGGAGCAACTGAAGCTTTCTTT,CSVGKGGATEAFF
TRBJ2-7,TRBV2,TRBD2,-,TGTGCCAGCAGTGAAGCGCTAGCGGGAGGCTACGAGCAGTACTTC,CASSEALAGGYEQYF